The 14 T cell receptor beta chains below all came from one sample that was sequenced in a study of T cells of healthy individuals. MiXCR, applied by TCRdb to the 5' RACE reads, yields one record per CDR3 protein. In the table there are about 96,000 distinct CDR3 sequences, around 17% of which are singletons. The source of these receptors is a human donor in good health.

The J gene is TRBJ1-5, the V gene TRBV7-2; D is unclear. V was shortened by 2 bases and J by 11 bases, with 19 bases between the two germline ends. This CDR3 region has 15 residues. CDR1 is SGHTA and CDR2 is FQGNSA in the germline V gene. The CDR3 loop is CASSLKSQPPVSQHF. The CDR3 nucleotides are TGTGCCAGCAGCTTAAAATCGCAGCCCCCTGTGTCCCAGCATTTT.

Written as DNA, the CDR3 is TGTGCCAGCAGCCACTGGGGGGCTGGGACTAGCACAGATACGCAGTATTTT. Amino acid sequence: CASSHWGAGTSTDTQYF. J is TRBJ2-3 and V is TRBV7-3; perhaps D is TRBD1 or TRBD2 (6 bases each). Trimming took off 5 bases at V and 0 bases at J, with 18 bases between the two ends. This CDR3 spans 17 amino acids. The germline gives CDR1 SGHTA, CDR2 FQGTGA.

This clonotype was seen many times. The rearrangement uses TRBV11-2 and TRBJ1-1, with 7 bases fitting TRBD1. The CDR3 sequence is 17 residues long. Germline V gives CDR1 SGHAT, CDR2 FQNNGV. Trimming removed 2 bases from V and 0 bases from J; junction bases left unmatched: 9. Here the CDR3 reads CASSLSFTGTVNTEAFF. Here the CDR3 DNA reads TGTGCCAGCAGCTTAAGTTTTACCGGGACAGTGAACACTGAAGCTTTCTTT.

The chain is built from TRBV20-1 and TRBJ1-2, with D uncertain. Germline lookup yields CDR1 DFQATT and CDR2 SNEGSKA (reference sequence). Deletions cut 2 bases from V and 2 bases from J, with 12 bases between. CDR3 length: 14 amino acids. CDR3: CSARLEVPNYGYTF. CDR3 sequence (DNA): TGCAGTGCTAGATTGGAGGTACCCAACTATGGCTACACCTTC.

At least ten counts were recorded for this clonotype. The chain links TRBV4-3 to TRBJ2-7, with 9 bases identical to TRBD2. With V trimmed by 0 bases and J by 3 bases, 12 bases remained unmatched. CDR3 length: 18 residues. The germline V gene has CDR1 LGHNA and CDR2 YSLEER. CDR3 DNA: TGCGCCAGCAGCCAAGATGGGAGTAGCGGGAGAGGGATCTACGAGCAGTACTTC. It codes for CASSQDGSSGRGIYEQYF.

This chain connects TRBV2 to TRBJ2-5; weak D call: TRBD1 (5 bases). The CDR3 spans 13 residues. CDR1 is SNHLY, CDR2 FYNNEI, per germline. Trimming cost V 8 bases and J 2 bases, with 12 bases left between them. As DNA, the CDR3 is TGTGCCAGCTCCCTGGACACACAAGAGACCCAGTACTTC. Protein sequence: CASSLDTQETQYF.

Only a few counts were recorded for this clonotype. The chain has TRBV7-9 and TRBJ2-2; 8 nucleotides match TRBD2. CDR1 is SEHNR, CDR2 FQNEAQ, per germline (reference sequence). The CDR3 extends over 15 amino acids. V lost 5 bases to trimming and J lost 5 bases; unmatched junction nucleotides: 7. The CDR3 region has the DNA TGTGCCAGCAGCAGCCGGGGACTAGGAACCGGGGAGCTGTTTTTT. It specifies CASSSRGLGTGELFF.

The table lists this clonotype with a few counts. In DNA form, the CDR3 reads TGCAGTGCTAGAGAGGAAACTAGCACAGATACGCAGTATTTT. Protein sequence: CSAREETSTDTQYF. The J gene is TRBJ2-3, the V gene TRBV20-1; D is uncertain. The CDR3 contains 14 residues. Trimming cost V 0 bases and J 0 bases, with 7 bases left between them. Germline loops: CDR1 DFQATT, CDR2 SNEGSKA (reference sequence).

This sequence joins TRBV18 and TRBJ1-1; tentatively, D is TRBD1 (5 bases). The V and J ends lost 0 bases and 5 bases respectively, with 13 bases between them. CDR3 length: 15 residues. Per germline, CDR1 KGHSH and CDR2 LQKENI. The DNA of the CDR3 is TGTGCCAGCTCACCACCTACAGGTTCGGGGACTGAAGCTTTCTTT. Residues: CASSPPTGSGTEAFF.

The V gene is TRBV2, the J gene TRBJ2-1; D is ambiguous. V lost 3 bases to trimming and J lost 3 bases, with 6 bases between them. Germline V gene sequence: CDR1 SNHLY, CDR2 FYNNEI. The CDR3 is 13 amino acids. CDR3 region: CASSDYSYNEQFF. CDR3 DNA: TGTGCCAGCAGTGACTACAGCTACAATGAGCAGTTCTTC.

This chain joins TRBV6-2 or TRBV6-3 and TRBJ2-7, with 7 bases lining up with TRBD1. The V and J ends lost 3 bases and 5 bases, in that order; junction bases with no gene match: 13. Per the germline V gene, CDR1 is MNHEY and CDR2 is SVGEGT. The CDR3 has 16 residues. CDR3 amino acids: CASSYRHRDSGDEQYF. Here the CDR3 DNA reads TGTGCCAGCAGTTATCGTCACCGGGACAGTGGAGACGAGCAGTACTTC.

Regarding this clonotype: A much larger clone differs from this one at a single base, so this may be a read error. This CDR3 is CASKQGPTGELFF. The CDR3 DNA reads as TGTGCCAGCAAACAGGGTCCCACCGGGGAGCTGTTTTTT. This chain uses TRBV7-3 with TRBJ2-2, with D perhaps TRBD1 (6 bases). Germline V CDR1 and CDR2: SGHTA, FQGTGA. This CDR3 contains 13 residues. The ends were cut back, 7 bases at V and 4 bases at J, with 10 bases in the middle.

This clonotype was seen many times. DNA for the CDR3: TGTGCCAGCAGGAACATGAACACTGAAGCTTTCTTT. This gives the protein CASRNMNTEAFF. The chain uses TRBV12-3 or TRBV12-4 and TRBJ1-1; D ambiguous. This CDR3 has 12 amino acids. Trimming shortened V by 6 bases and J by 0 bases, and 5 bases separated the two germline ends.

V usage is TRBV28 and J usage is TRBJ2-7, with D perhaps matching TRBD1 (6 bases). The CDR3 contains 14 residues. The V and J ends lost 1 base and 5 bases respectively, with 12 bases between them. From germline, CDR1 is MDHEN and CDR2 SYDVKM. CDR3 DNA: TGTGCCAGCAGTTTATTTGCAGGGGAGAACGAGCAGTACTTC. This encodes CASSLFAGENEQYF.